This T cell receptor beta chain stems from a study of blood T cell repertoires in COVID-19. Background on the study: Whether acute or convalescent, the COVID-19 samples came from the United States, Italy and Spain. PBMCs, B-cell-depleted T cells, or T cells provided the cDNA or gDNA that made up the material.

As processed by the authors: Nucleated cell number was recorded as an estimate derived from reference gene primer amplification. Libraries were prepared by immunoSEQ multiplex PCR; TCRdb keeps only in-frame clonotypes and omits some of them. V and J calls and clone size are given by that table; D and trimming were obtained from the DNA. The sample includes approximately 150,000 clones, around 86% of them seen just once. The germline V gene has CDR1 MNHNY and CDR2 SVGAGI (reference sequence). V was pared by 7 bases and J by 6 bases, with 11 bases of the junction left unmatched. The CDR3 consists of 14 residues. In its sample, this clone was seen once.

This sequence was found in a man between 70 and 80 years old with acute or convalescent COVID-19. Sequencing was done on a sample of peripheral blood. The V gene is TRBV6-6, the J gene TRBJ1-1; 7 nucleotides match TRBD1. The CDR3 nucleotides are TGTGCCAGCAATCAACTCGACAGGGTCTCTGAAGCTTTCTTT. Amino acids: CASNQLDRVSEAFF.